This T cell receptor beta chain was sequenced during a study of blood T cell repertoires in COVID-19. The overall study: The United States, Italy and Spain supplied acute and convalescent COVID-19 samples. T cells, B-cell-depleted T cells, or PBMCs supplied cDNA or gDNA.

The participants were between roughly 18 and 100 years old and came from 24 US areas. Which cohort a participant joined came from the clinical history participants gave. The CDR3 has 15 residues. Germline V gene data show CDR1 as MNHEY and CDR2 as SVGAGI. After removal of 8 bases from V and 2 bases from J, the junction contained 10 bases not matched to a gene. Here immunoSEQ multiplex PCR was the method, and the copy in TCRdb shows in-frame clones only, minus some. The sample yields more than 300,000 clones, under 85% seen once. This sequence originates from a woman between 45 and 65 years old who had recovered from COVID-19. This sequence joins TRBV6-5 and TRBJ2-7, with TRBD1 identical over 9 bases. Sequenced input: PBMCs or T cells enriched from blood (not recorded which). The DNA for the CDR3 is TGTGCCAGCGGCTATTCCGGGACAGGGACCTACGAGCAGTACTTC. Its protein product is CASGYSGTGTYEQYF.